The 30 T cell receptor beta chains given below trace back to one sample, sequenced in a study of response to subunit inactivated influenza vaccine. Using its own MiXCR run on the RT-PCR reads, TCRdb lists one record per CDR3 protein. This table holds about 540,000 distinct CDR3 sequences, less than 25% found once. The same specimen was also included in a second study, on T cells expressing NK-cell markers. That report notes: 5'RACE template switching with UMIs produced the TCR beta cDNA.

The material sequenced was CD4+ T cells sorted from PBMCs, taken 12 days after vaccination. All receptors come from a man aged 50 or older who received an inactivated influenza vaccine.

This clonotype has a handful of counts. The chain uses TRBV20-1 and TRBJ2-7; 8 bases map to TRBD2. The V and J ends lost 6 bases and 4 bases, in that order; junction bases with no gene match: 14. CDR3 length: 15 amino acids. Germline lookup yields CDR1 DFQATT and CDR2 SNEGSKA (reference sequence). CDR3 bases: TGCAGTGCCCAACCACCGAGGGGCGGGAGGTACGAGCAGTACTTC. Translation gives CSAQPPRGGRYEQYF.

This chain links TRBV6-1 with TRBJ1-6; D is ambiguous. Trimming pared 3 bases from V and 7 bases from J, leaving 7 bases between. CDR1 is MNHNS and CDR2 is SASEGT in the germline V gene. The CDR3 is 13 amino acids. CDR3 in DNA: TGTGCCAGCAGTGAGGTTTGGAATTCACCCCTCCACTTT. Protein sequence: CASSEVWNSPLHF.

There are a few counts of this clonotype. The V gene is TRBV7-2, the J gene TRBJ2-1, with TRBD2 matching over 11 bases. Looked up from germline, CDR1 is SGHTA and CDR2 is FQGNSA. This CDR3 region has 17 residues. V gave up 0 bases and J gave up 6 bases; unmatched junction bases: 7. CDR3: CASSLALLAGVRNEQFF. In DNA form, the CDR3 reads TGTGCCAGCAGCTTAGCGCTACTAGCGGGGGTGCGCAATGAGCAGTTCTTC.

This clonotype was observed a handful of times. The rearrangement uses TRBV10-3 and TRBJ1-2; 12 bases match TRBD1. The germline V gene has CDR1 ENHRY and CDR2 SYGVKD. The J segment lost 2 bases and the V segment lost 5 bases, leaving 6 bases of the junction unmatched. The CDR3 is made up of 16 amino acids. The CDR3 is CAISPGQGATNYGYTF. CDR3 coding DNA: TGTGCCATCAGTCCGGGACAGGGGGCAACAAACTATGGCTACACCTTC.

The V gene is TRBV20-1, the J gene TRBJ2-7; 11 nucleotides agree with TRBD1. Losses at the gene ends were 3 bases for V and 3 bases for J; bases not matched to a gene: 10. Germline CDR1 reads DFQATT; CDR2 reads SNEGSKA (reference sequence). This CDR3 is built from 16 residues. As DNA, the CDR3 is TGCAGTGCTAGGGACAGGGGGCTAGACCAGCTCTACGAGCAGTACTTC. Protein: CSARDRGLDQLYEQYF.

About this clonotype: One end of the junction fails to match germline, which may point to a read error. The rearrangement links TRBV20-1 to TRBJ2-3, with D possibly matching TRBD2 (6 bases). Germline V gives CDR1 DFQATT, CDR2 SNEGSKA (reference sequence). This CDR3 spans 16 amino acids. CDR3 nucleotide sequence: TGCAGTGCTAGAGAAGGAGCTAGCGCCGGCACAGATACGCACTATTTT. Translating it yields CSAREGASAGTDTHYF.

The chain couples TRBV14 to TRBJ1-1, with D possibly matching TRBD1 (6 bases). This CDR3 spans 14 amino acids. Between the trimmed V and J ends, which lost 5 bases and 0 bases, there was a span of 10 bases. Per germline, CDR1 SGHDN and CDR2 FVKESK. The CDR3 sequence is CASSTGHMNTEAFF. DNA for the CDR3: TGTGCCAGCAGCACAGGGCATATGAACACTGAAGCTTTCTTT.

The V and J genes are TRBV24-1 and TRBJ2-3; no clear D. This CDR3 region has 16 residues. Germline values: CDR1 KGHDR, CDR2 SFDVKD. V was trimmed by 1 base and J by 7 bases, leaving 17 bases between them. CDR3 coding DNA: TGTGCCACCAGTGATTTTGCGGATCCCCTCGTGAATACGCAGTATTTT. Residues: CATSDFADPLVNTQYF.

This clonotype was seen many times. The gene calls are TRBV24-1 and TRBJ2-5; 8 nucleotides match TRBD1. Trimming removed 6 bases from V and 4 bases from J; junction bases left unmatched: 6. The V gene's germline CDR1 is KGHDR and CDR2 SFDVKD. The CDR3 contains 14 residues. This CDR3 reads CATSQDRVSETQYF. CDR3 DNA sequence: TGTGCCACCAGTCAGGACAGGGTCTCAGAGACCCAGTACTTC.

Only a few counts were recorded for this clonotype. The V and J genes are TRBV9 and TRBJ1-6; D is perhaps TRBD1 (6 bases). V dropped 1 base and J dropped 8 bases, with 13 bases sitting between them. Germline V lookup: CDR1 SGDLS, CDR2 YYNGEE. The CDR3 contains 15 residues. Here the CDR3 reads CASSVSTGEDSPLHF. CDR3 DNA: TGTGCCAGCAGCGTATCGACAGGTGAAGATTCACCCCTCCACTTT.

The genes are TRBV9 and TRBJ1-5; 9 bases agree with TRBD1. CDR1 SGDLS and CDR2 YYNGEE come from the germline V gene. V shed 2 bases and J 5 bases; nucleotides not matched to a gene: 2. The CDR3 contains 14 residues. This chain's CDR3 is CASSVGQGDQPQHF. CDR3 DNA: TGTGCCAGCAGCGTGGGACAGGGAGATCAGCCCCAGCATTTT.

The rearrangement uses TRBV7-2 and TRBJ2-5; 13 bases align to TRBD2. The CDR3 has 15 residues. Per germline, CDR1 SGHTA and CDR2 FQGNSA. The V segment lost 3 bases and the J segment 5 bases; nucleotides outside the gene matches: 3. Written as DNA, the CDR3 is TGTGCCAGCAGCTTCACTAGCGGGGGGGTTGAGACCCAGTACTTC. Translation gives CASSFTSGGVETQYF.

This clonotype turned up a few times. The chain is built from TRBV29-1 and TRBJ2-2; the D gene is possibly TRBD1 (5 bases). Trimming cost V 4 bases and J 8 bases, with 14 bases left between them. The CDR3 is made up of 13 amino acids. Per the germline V gene, CDR1 is SQVTM and CDR2 is ANQGSEA. The CDR3 is CSVGPWGNGELFF. CDR3 DNA: TGCAGCGTTGGGCCGTGGGGCAATGGGGAGCTGTTTTTT.

This clonotype was counted between two and nine times. The chain links TRBV6-1 to TRBJ2-1; TRBD2 matches at 9 bases. This CDR3 region has 14 residues. Germline CDR1 reads MNHNS; CDR2 reads SASEGT. With V trimmed by 7 bases and J by 3 bases, 4 bases remained unmatched. CDR3 region: CASTSGAIYNEQFF. CDR3 nucleotides: TGTGCCAGCACTAGCGGGGCCATCTACAATGAGCAGTTCTTC.

CDR3 residues: CATSDLQSITDTQYF. CDR3 in DNA: TGTGCCACCAGTGATTTGCAGTCGATCACAGATACGCAGTATTTT. The rearrangement joins TRBV24-1 to TRBJ2-3, with no clear D. V lost 0 bases and J 2 bases, leaving 8 bases between the germline ends. Germline V lookup: CDR1 KGHDR, CDR2 SFDVKD. CDR3 length equals 15 residues.

The V gene is TRBV7-9, the J gene TRBJ2-5; D call uncertain. Germline V gives CDR1 SEHNR, CDR2 FQNEAQ (reference sequence). The V and J ends lost 5 bases and 0 bases respectively, with 10 bases between them. This CDR3 is 14 amino acids long. In nucleotides, the CDR3 is TGTGCCAGCAGCCCTACTGTAAACCAAGAGACCCAGTACTTC. As protein: CASSPTVNQETQYF.

This clonotype has just a few counts. The DNA of the CDR3 is TGCGCCAGCAGCTATGACAGGGCGGAGGAGCAGTACTTC. Translation: CASSYDRAEEQYF. The rearrangement joins TRBV5-1 to TRBJ2-7; 7 positions agree with TRBD1. CDR1 and CDR2 from the germline V gene are SGHRS and YFSETQ. The CDR3 sequence is 13 residues long. With V trimmed by 3 bases and J by 7 bases, 7 bases remained unmatched.

This clonotype was detected only a few times. V gene TRBV7-8 combines with J gene TRBJ2-3; perhaps TRBD2 as D (5 bases). Trimming shortened V by 4 bases and J by 0 bases, and 8 bases separated the two germline ends. The CDR3 runs 14 residues. Germline CDR1 and CDR2: SGHVS and FQNEAQ. CDR3 residues: CASSYSESTDTQYF. The CDR3, as DNA: TGTGCCAGCAGCTATAGCGAAAGCACAGATACGCAGTATTTT.

This rearrangement joins TRBV6-2 or TRBV6-3 to TRBJ1-1; D uncertain. In germline, CDR1 is MNHEY, CDR2 SVGEGT. V was trimmed by 6 bases and J by 2 bases, leaving 16 bases between them. This CDR3 is 15 amino acids long. In DNA form, the CDR3 reads TGTGCCAGCAGACTAAGGTCCGGGGTCAACACTGAAGCTTTCTTT. This encodes CASRLRSGVNTEAFF.

This clonotype came up a few times. The rearrangement links TRBV10-3 to TRBJ2-5, with D possibly being TRBD2 (5 bases). The length of the CDR3 is 14 residues. Germline lookup yields CDR1 ENHRY and CDR2 SYGVKD. The V and J ends lost 2 bases and 1 base respectively, with 8 bases between them. The CDR3 reads CAISERRTQETQYF. The CDR3 DNA reads as TGTGCCATCAGTGAGAGGAGGACCCAAGAGACCCAGTACTTC.

This clonotype was seen only a few times. The chain links TRBV18 to TRBJ2-7; possible D gene TRBD1, 6 bases. Germline V gives CDR1 KGHSH, CDR2 LQKENI. This CDR3 region has 16 residues. Deletions cut 6 bases from V and 4 bases from J, with 22 bases between. CDR3 region: CASSVDRAQGTYEQYF. The CDR3 bases are TGTGCCAGCTCGGTCGATAGGGCTCAGGGGACGTACGAGCAGTACTTC.

This clonotype has just a few counts. The V gene is TRBV7-2, the J gene TRBJ2-7; 8 positions match TRBD2. V was clipped by 1 base and J by 6 bases; unmatched bases: 8. The CDR3 runs to 15 residues. Germline-derived CDR1 and CDR2 are SGHTA and FQGNSA. The CDR3 region has the DNA TGTGCCAGCAGCTTAGTAGTAGCGGGAAAAAGCGAGCAGTACTTC. Protein: CASSLVVAGKSEQYF.

Ten or more counts support this clonotype. V and J are TRBV7-2 and TRBJ1-2, with D unclear. Germline V gene data show CDR1 as SGHTA and CDR2 as FQGNSA. There are 14 residues in the CDR3. V shed 4 bases and J shed 7 bases, with 16 bases lying between them. The CDR3 here is CASSSSSQFGGYTF. The CDR3 region has the DNA TGTGCCAGCAGCTCCTCGTCTCAATTCGGTGGCTACACCTTC. Variable domain in full (rest from reference TRBV7-2 and TRBJ1-2): GAGVSQSPSNKVTEKGKDVELRCDPISGHTALYWYRQSLGQGLEFLIYFQGNSAPDKSGLPSDRFSAERTGGSVSTLTIQRTQQEDSAVYLCASSSSSQFGGYTFGSGTRLTVV.

This clonotype was found many times. This chain links TRBV29-1 with TRBJ2-1; 10 positions agree with TRBD1. The length of the CDR3 is 12 residues. In germline, CDR1 is SQVTM, CDR2 ANQGSEA. V dropped 2 bases and J dropped 16; count of bases not matched to a gene: 8. The CDR3 sequence: CSVENSDRGRFF. The CDR3 DNA sequence: TGCAGCGTTGAAAACTCTGACAGGGGGCGCTTCTTC.

This clonotype was seen a handful of times. This chain links TRBV27 with TRBJ1-2; 8 bases agree with TRBD1. The germline V gene has CDR1 MNHEY and CDR2 SMNVEV (reference sequence). The CDR3 covers 15 residues. J lost 2 bases, V lost 3 bases, and 5 bases had no gene match. Here the CDR3 reads CASSLSGGLNYGYTF. CDR3 DNA: TGTGCCAGCAGTTTGTCAGGGGGCTTAAACTATGGCTACACCTTC.

V usage is TRBV7-2 and J usage is TRBJ2-1; 9 nucleotides match TRBD1. Germline loops: CDR1 SGHTA, CDR2 FQGNSA. Unmatched junction bases numbered 3, after V lost 3 bases and J lost 3 bases. This CDR3 region has 15 residues. CDR3 loop: CASSLVTGGYNEQFF. The CDR3 region has the DNA TGTGCCAGCAGCTTGGTGACAGGGGGCTACAATGAGCAGTTCTTC. The full variable domain, completed using reference TRBV7-2 and TRBJ2-1, is GAGVSQSPSNKVTEKGKDVELRCDPISGHTALYWYRQSLGQGLEFLIYFQGNSAPDKSGLPSDRFSAERTGGSVSTLTIQRTQQEDSAVYLCASSLVTGGYNEQFFGPGTRLTVL.

This clonotype occurred many times. The chain recombines TRBV12-3 or TRBV12-4 with TRBJ1-4; no reliable D call. The ends were cut back, 6 bases at V and 6 bases at J, with 14 bases in the middle. The CDR3 runs to 14 residues. DNA for the CDR3: TGTGCCAGCAGCGATAGACCTCTCGATGAAAAACTGTTTTTT. As protein: CASSDRPLDEKLFF.

The gene calls are TRBV4-2 and TRBJ2-5; unclear D gene. V lost 1 base to trimming and J lost 7 bases, with 19 bases between them. Germline-derived CDR1 and CDR2 are LGHNA and YNFKEQ. This CDR3 is 16 amino acids long. The CDR3 here is CASSQGTNLGKGTQYF. The CDR3 coding sequence is TGTGCCAGCAGCCAAGGGACCAATTTGGGGAAGGGGACCCAGTACTTC.

This CDR3 is CASKFRDTGTDTQYF. The CDR3 coding sequence is TGTGCCAGCAAGTTCCGGGACACGGGCACAGATACGCAGTATTTT. The V call is TRBV6-4, the J call TRBJ2-3, with a tentative D call TRBD1 (6 bases). CDR1 and CDR2 from the germline V gene are MRHNA and SNTAGT. Trimming took off 7 bases at V and 1 base at J, with 15 bases between the two ends. The CDR3 is made up of 15 amino acids.

There are a few counts of this clonotype. The rearrangement joins TRBV5-5 to TRBJ1-2, with TRBD1 matching 7 bases. The CDR3 is 14 residues long. In germline, CDR1 is SGHKS, CDR2 YYEKEE (reference sequence). With 2 bases clipped from V and 3 bases from J, the junction kept 4 bases outside the gene matches. CDR3 residues: CASSFSTGYYGYTF. The CDR3 DNA follows: TGTGCCAGCAGCTTTTCGACAGGGTACTATGGCTACACCTTC.